The source of this T cell receptor (beta chain) is a study of blood T cell repertoires in COVID-19 (dated by TCRdb to the early 2020s). For the wider study: Samples from collaborators originated in the United States, Italy and Spain and spanned both the acute and convalescent phases of COVID-19. Where HLA class I and class II types were available, the types were taken from metadata supplied by the sample provider, not from assay-based typing. The samples were drawn from two sources: the first 160 participants of the ongoing ImmuneRACE study, and over 950 subjects contributed by 6 global collaborators. Subjects who had been exposed to COVID-19, were actively infected with it, or had recovered from it provided the deeply sampled blood TCRbeta repertoires that made up the dataset. The repertoires were released in a freely available public database meant as a resource for research on the immune response to SARS-CoV-2. Sample metadata almost always included a de-identified subject ID, COVID-19 status, age in years and sex. The prospective study material was composed of cDNA or gDNA derived from T cells, B-cell-depleted T cells, or PBMCs.

On the study overall, not on this receptor specifically: The quantity of clinical and demographic metadata differed by source and by participant and was supplied without curation.

TCRbeta CDR3 regions were amplified from genomic DNA by means of the immunoSEQ Assay, a bias-controlled multiplex PCR. In the original analysis: Within the assay, amplification of reference gene primers was used to estimate how many nucleated cells each sample contained. To quantify the absolute abundance of each unique TCRbeta CDR3 rearrangement, sequence reads were collapsed and filtered. For each sample, productive Simpson clonality was calculated by taking the square root of Simpson's diversity index across productive rearrangements. TCRdb mirrors the immuneACCESS table, restricted to in-frame sequences. Some clones are absent from its copies; in checked studies, under half trace to an unresolved V gene, and the reason for the others is unknown. V, J and clone size are those of that table, while D and trimming were read from the DNA. Across this sample there are some 170,000 clones, with roughly 82% seen only once. Around 8% of the sample comes from the top ten.

The junction shows trimming of 2 bases on V and 7 bases on J, plus 11 bases between the germline ends. CDR3 length: 13 amino acids, cysteine to phenylalanine. Just CDR3 DNA is preserved here, 39 bases in frame from base 1. Looking up the germline V gene yields CDR1 MNHNS and CDR2 SASEGT. This clone occurred once. The antigen this receptor binds is unknown. Nothing much larger sits one base from this clone, and base qualities are not available. The collaborating institutions used their own protocols to collect whole blood in K2EDTA tubes. For TCRbeta analysis, collaborator samples were shipped as frozen whole blood, as isolated PBMCs, or as DNA extracted from either sample type.

Recombination joined TRBV6-1 with TRBJ1-1; the D segment could be TRBD1, given 5 matching bases. Sequencing was performed on peripheral blood. The sequence was obtained from a woman between 65 and 79 years old with acute or convalescent COVID-19. The CDR3 reads CASSERSRDEAFF. The DNA is as follows: TGTGCCAGCAGTGAAAGGTCCAGGGATGAAGCTTTCTTT.